The clone carrying this TCR beta chain has a handful of counts. The PCR contained 60 Vbeta and 13 Jbeta primers. Assay used: immunoSEQ multiplex PCR; TCRdb lists only in-frame clones, some missing. The sample contains 180,000 or so clones, 55% to 75% of which appear only once. The germline V gene has CDR1 SGHNT and CDR2 YYREEE (reference sequence). Trimming removed 0 bases from V and 1 base from J, with 6 bases in between. CDR3 length: 14 amino acids. The data stem from a study of cytomegalovirus exposure and HLA in healthy donors. This clonotype was obtained from a human donor in good health. Specimen: PBMCs. This chain uses TRBV5-4 with TRBJ2-3; tentative D call: TRBD1 (6 bases). CDR3 protein: CASSLDRGTDTQYF. The CDR3 nucleotides read TGTGCCAGCAGCTTGGACAGGGGCACAGATACGCAGTATTTT.